This T cell receptor beta chain was sequenced in a study of PD-1 blockade in mismatch repair-deficient tumors. Only in-frame clones appear in the TCRdb table, and some are missing; sequencing was by immunoSEQ multiplex PCR. The sample includes some 120,000 clones, around 87% of them seen just once. By sample fraction, this clone is medium-sized. Looked up from germline, CDR1 is LNHDA and CDR2 is SQIVND (reference sequence). This CDR3 spans 17 amino acids. Trimming shortened V by 0 bases and J by 4 bases, and 15 bases separated the two germline ends. The sequence derives from an adult with mismatch repair-deficient cancer. The genes are TRBV19 and TRBJ2-2; D gene uncertain. The sequencing used peripheral blood, collected 44 weeks after starting pembrolizumab. The CDR3 loop reads CASSIDRNNYPTGELFF. The CDR3 coding sequence is TGTGCCAGTAGTATAGATAGGAACAACTACCCCACCGGGGAGCTGTTTTTT.